This T cell receptor (beta chain) was recorded in a study of early T cells in non-severe SARS-CoV-2 infection. The CDR3 runs to 14 residues. V lost 1 base and J 7 bases, leaving 14 bases between the germline ends. CDR1 and CDR2 (germline): LGHDT, YNNKEL (reference sequence). TCRdb fed the 5' RACE reads into MiXCR, producing one record per CDR3 protein. The table has some 34,000 distinct CDR3 sequences, about 7% seen once. Source: whole blood, taken at baseline. The TCR sequence derives from an adult who was a healthcare worker with PCR-confirmed SARS-CoV-2 infection or an uninfected control (not recorded which). The rearrangement links TRBV3-1 to TRBJ2-7; TRBD1 is a possible D gene (6 bases). The CDR3 DNA reads TGTGCCAGCAGCCAAGCTACAGGGTTGTGGGAGCAGTACTTC. It is translated as CASSQATGLWEQYF.